The 25 T cell receptor beta chains listed next were all sequenced from one sample in a study of blood T cell repertoires in COVID-19. TCRdb's copy holds only in-frame clones and misses some; the assay was immunoSEQ multiplex PCR. The repertoire holds around 200,000 clones, with around nine tenths as singletons. Sequencing input: peripheral blood. These receptor sequences come from a man between 18 and 35 years old with active or convalescent COVID-19.

This clone was detected once. The chain recombines TRBV6-5 with TRBJ2-7; a weak D match, TRBD1 (5 bases). Germline CDR1 reads MNHEY; CDR2 reads SVGAGI. Trimming pared 6 bases from V and 4 bases from J, leaving 10 bases between. The CDR3 sequence is 12 residues long. This CDR3 reads CASSLRGYEQYV. The CDR3 nucleotides are TGTGCCAGCAGCTTAAGGGGATACGAGCAGTACGTC.

The table lists this clone with a few counts. The V call is TRBV9, the J call TRBJ2-4, with D perhaps matching TRBD2 (6 bases). The germline CDR1 and CDR2 sequences are SGDLS and YYNGEE. This CDR3 region has 13 residues. V gave up 2 bases and J gave up 7 bases, with 10 bases separating them. CDR3 DNA: TGTGCCAGCAGCGTGGGGGGTGGGAACATTCAGTACTTC. This codes for CASSVGGGNIQYF.

V and J are TRBV29-1 and TRBJ2-7; D is perhaps TRBD2 (5 bases). Deletions cut 5 bases from V and 5 bases from J, with 16 bases between. Germline V gene lookup returns CDR1 SQVTM and CDR2 ANQGSEA. The CDR3 is 13 amino acids. For the CDR3, the DNA is TGCAGCGTTTACGGGATCAACGTTGACGAGCAGTACTTC. Translated, it gives CSVYGINVDEQYF.

The J gene is TRBJ2-1, the V gene TRBV20-1; 7 bases line up with TRBD2. The V segment lost 3 bases and the J segment 4 bases; nucleotides outside the gene matches: 6. In germline, CDR1 is DFQATT, CDR2 SNEGSKA (reference sequence). This CDR3 is 14 amino acids long. CDR3 residues: CSASLAGDYNEQFF. In DNA form, the CDR3 reads TGCAGTGCTAGTTTAGCGGGTGATTACAATGAGCAGTTCTTC.

The chain recombines TRBV2 with TRBJ1-5, with a tentative D call TRBD1 (5 bases). This CDR3 spans 14 amino acids. Germline lookup yields CDR1 SNHLY and CDR2 FYNNEI. Trimming cost V 2 bases and J 3 bases, with 8 bases left between them. CDR3 nucleotide sequence: TGTGCCAGCAGTGAAAGACAGTACAATCAGCCCCAGCATTTT. Residues: CASSERQYNQPQHF. The complete variable domain, with remaining parts taken from reference TRBV2 and TRBJ1-5, reads EPEVTQTPSHQVTQMGQEVILRCVPISNHLYFYWYRQILGQKVEFLVSFYNNEISEKSEIFDDQFSVERPDGSNFTLKIRSTKLEDSAMYFCASSERQYNQPQHFGDGTRLSIL.

The CDR3 region is CASSAGLAGGTDTQYF. DNA of the CDR3: TGTGCCAGTAGTGCGGGACTAGCGGGAGGCACAGATACGCAGTATTTT. The chain uses TRBV19 and TRBJ2-3; TRBD2 agrees at 14 bases. The V and J ends lost 5 bases and 1 base, in that order; junction bases with no gene match: 2. Germline V lookup: CDR1 LNHDA, CDR2 SQIVND (reference sequence). CDR3 length equals 16 residues.

The chain is built from TRBV7-8 and TRBJ1-6, with D unclear. V was trimmed by 1 base and J by 2 bases, leaving 6 bases between them. CDR1 is SGHVS, CDR2 FQNEAQ, per germline. The CDR3 has 15 residues. The CDR3 DNA follows: TGTGCCAGCAGCTTAGGTCCGGCCTATAATTCACCCCTCCACTTT. This translates into CASSLGPAYNSPLHF.

This clone occurred once. CDR3 coding DNA: TGTGCCAGTTCCGCACTAGACGGGACTTTCTACAATGAGCAGTTCTTC. Encoded protein: CASSALDGTFYNEQFF. The chain combines TRBV7-2 with TRBJ2-1, with TRBD2 as a possible D gene (6 bases). V was trimmed by 9 bases and J by 3 bases, leaving 21 bases between them. The germline gives CDR1 SGHTA, CDR2 FQGNSA. The CDR3 totals 16 residues.

The gene calls are TRBV19 and TRBJ1-2, with D possibly matching TRBD1 (6 bases). CDR3 length equals 12 residues. Germline CDR1 and CDR2: LNHDA and SQIVND (reference sequence). The V and J ends lost 10 bases and 2 bases respectively, with 11 bases between them. For the CDR3, the DNA is TGTGCCAAGTGGGGGCAGAACTATGGCTACACCTTC. It specifies CAKWGQNYGYTF.

The chain is built from TRBV6-5 and TRBJ2-7; maybe TRBD1 (5 bases). This CDR3 has 12 residues. The V end lost 8 bases, the J end lost 0 bases, and 8 bases lay between the germline ends. Per the germline V gene, CDR1 is MNHEY and CDR2 is SVGAGI. The CDR3 sequence is CASLTDSYEQYV. The CDR3 nucleotides are TGTGCCAGCCTGACAGACTCCTACGAGCAGTACGTC.

The J gene is TRBJ2-5, the V gene TRBV11-2, with D maybe TRBD1 (5 bases). The CDR3 sequence is 13 residues long. Trimming cost V 4 bases and J 4 bases, with 10 bases left between them. The V gene's germline CDR1 is SGHAT and CDR2 FQNNGV. The CDR3 loop is CASSSGRAETQYF. The DNA of the CDR3 is TGTGCCAGCAGCTCGGGCAGGGCAGAGACCCAGTACTTC.

The V gene is TRBV20-1, the J gene TRBJ2-3, with 7 bases identical to TRBD2. CDR3 length equals 17 residues. The trim removed 3 bases at V and 0 bases at J, leaving 12 bases unmatched. Germline loops: CDR1 DFQATT, CDR2 SNEGSKA (reference sequence). CDR3 amino acids: CSASGASGTPSTDTQYF. The CDR3 DNA sequence: TGCAGTGCTAGTGGGGCTAGCGGCACCCCTAGCACAGATACGCAGTATTTT.

The rearrangement links TRBV6-5 to TRBJ1-5; unclear D gene. The germline V gene has CDR1 MNHEY and CDR2 SVGAGI. The CDR3 has 13 amino acids. V was cut by 5 bases and J by 2 bases, with 7 bases left in between. The DNA of the CDR3 is TGTGCCAGCAGTAGAAGCGGCAATCAGCCCCAGCATTTT. Protein: CASSRSGNQPQHF.

The chain links TRBV7-2 to TRBJ2-5, with 14 bases matching TRBD2. With 0 bases clipped from V and 5 bases from J, the junction kept 8 bases outside the gene matches. CDR1 and CDR2 (germline): SGHTA, FQGNSA. The CDR3 totals 18 residues. The CDR3 coding sequence is TGTGCCAGCAGCTTAGCTCGAGGACTAGCGGGAGGCCGGGAGACCCAGTACTTC. This encodes CASSLARGLAGGRETQYF.

This clone was seen only once. The chain combines TRBV18 with TRBJ2-7; D may be TRBD1 (5 bases). V was clipped by 4 bases and J by 5 bases, with 12 bases between them. Germline assignment: CDR1 KGHSH and CDR2 LQKENI. The CDR3 contains 13 residues. The CDR3 reads CASSLTDTNEQYV. In DNA form, the CDR3 reads TGTGCCAGCTCACTCACGGACACCAACGAGCAGTACGTC.

V gene TRBV5-1 combines with J gene TRBJ1-3; D is uncertain. This CDR3 is 15 amino acids long. The ends were cut back, 0 bases at V and 2 bases at J, with 9 bases in the middle. CDR1 is SGHRS, CDR2 YFSETQ, per germline. Written as DNA, the CDR3 is TGCGCCAGCAGCTTGGTTGCGTCGACTGGAAACACCATATATTTT. This sequence encodes CASSLVASTGNTIYF.

The V gene is TRBV27, the J gene TRBJ2-3, with D perhaps matching TRBD2 (6 bases). V was shortened by 8 bases and J by 2 bases, with 17 bases between the two germline ends. This CDR3 is built from 15 residues. Germline values: CDR1 MNHEY, CDR2 SMNVEV (reference sequence). The CDR3 sequence: CASFTSGLNTDTQYF. CDR3 coding DNA: TGTGCCAGCTTTACCTCGGGACTTAACACAGATACGCAGTATTTT.

The chain recombines TRBV12-3 or TRBV12-4 with TRBJ1-1; no clear D. The CDR3 contains 13 residues. V dropped 2 bases and J dropped 3 bases, with 7 bases sitting between them. CDR3 sequence reads: CASSLNGDTEAFF. CDR3 nucleotide sequence: TGTGCCAGCAGTTTAAATGGAGACACTGAAGCTTTCTTT.

This clone was found once. The chain recombines TRBV18 with TRBJ1-2, with unresolved D. V lost 3 bases, J lost 6 bases, and 11 bases lay in between. The CDR3 contains 13 residues. Germline assignment: CDR1 KGHSH and CDR2 LQKENI. CDR3 sequence: CASSPGESNGYTF. Written as DNA, the CDR3 is TGTGCCAGCTCACCGGGAGAGAGTAATGGCTACACCTTC.

The V and J genes are TRBV11-2 and TRBJ1-4, with 9 bases aligning to TRBD1. Germline V lookup: CDR1 SGHAT, CDR2 FQNNGV. Trimming cost V 6 bases and J 6 bases; bases outside gene matches: 8. This CDR3 spans 15 amino acids. CDR3 sequence: CASSSGTGSYEKLFF. CDR3 bases: TGTGCCAGCAGTTCCGGGACAGGGTCATATGAAAAACTGTTTTTT.

The sample holds one count of this clone. The chain combines TRBV19 with TRBJ2-7; 10 bases align to TRBD1. With 4 bases clipped from V and 1 base from J, the junction kept 4 bases outside the gene matches. The CDR3 is made up of 15 amino acids. The V gene's germline CDR1 is LNHDA and CDR2 SQIVND (reference sequence). The CDR3: CASSTTGQGSYEQYF. DNA of the CDR3: TGTGCCAGTAGTACAACGGGACAGGGGTCCTACGAGCAGTACTTC.

This chain links TRBV5-1 with TRBJ2-1; D uncertain. There are 13 residues in the CDR3. Trimming pared 4 bases from V and 6 bases from J, leaving 11 bases between. The germline V gene has CDR1 SGHRS and CDR2 YFSETQ. The CDR3 reads CASSIVVRNEQFF. In DNA, the CDR3 is TGCGCCAGCAGCATAGTAGTGCGCAATGAGCAGTTCTTC.

The V and J genes are TRBV30 and TRBJ2-7; 8 bases match TRBD2. The CDR3 sequence is 15 residues long. After removal of 5 bases from V and 0 bases from J, the junction contained 9 bases not matched to a gene. The germline V gene has CDR1 GTSNPN and CDR2 SVGIG (reference sequence). CDR3 nucleotides: TGTGCCTGGGCCCGGGGGGGAGGCTCCTCCTACGAGCAGTACTTC. Its protein is CAWARGGGSSYEQYF. Using reference TRBV30 and TRBJ2-7 for the parts outside the CDR3, the full variable domain is SQTIHQWPATLVQPVGSPLSLECTVEGTSNPNLYWYRQAAGRGLQLLFYSVGIGQISSEVPQNLSASRPQDRQFILSSKKLLLSDSGFYLCAWARGGGSSYEQYFGPGTRLTVT.

The chain uses TRBV6-5 and TRBJ1-6; no firm D call. CDR3 length equals 12 residues. Germline CDR1 is MNHEY and CDR2 is SVGAGI. V was cut by 6 bases and J by 6 bases, with 6 bases left in between. The CDR3, as DNA: TGTGCCAGCAGCCAAGCTAATTCACCCCTCCACTTT. This encodes CASSQANSPLHF.

This chain joins TRBV6-5 and TRBJ2-3; 7 bases line up with TRBD2. The CDR3 is made up of 15 amino acids. V lost 6 bases, J lost 2 bases, and 8 bases stayed unmatched. Germline V CDR1 and CDR2: MNHEY, SVGAGI. The CDR3 loop reads CASSLVGGFTDTQYF. CDR3 coding DNA: TGTGCCAGCAGCCTCGTCGGGGGGTTCACAGATACGCAGTATTTT.